The 28 T cell receptor beta chains reported below all come from one sample, sequenced in a study of T cell changes during pregnancy in multiple sclerosis. The repertoire was sequenced with immunoSEQ multiplex PCR; TCRdb's copy has only in-frame clones and lacks some. The profile covers approximately 58,000 clones, with approximately 92% appearing a single time and 1.4% taken by the ten largest. Sequencing was performed on peripheral blood, taken in the second trimester of pregnancy. The receptors derive from a female donor with multiple sclerosis, enrolled in a pregnancy study.

V is TRBV27 and J is TRBJ1-6; the match to TRBD1 covers 9 bases. CDR3 length: 16 residues. With 7 bases clipped from V and 9 bases from J, the junction kept 13 bases outside the gene matches. Germline values: CDR1 MNHEY, CDR2 SMNVEV (reference sequence). The chain's CDR3 is CASKSHTGQGISPLHF. CDR3 sequence (DNA): TGTGCCAGCAAATCCCATACGGGACAGGGCATTTCACCCCTCCACTTT.

V and J are TRBV13 and TRBJ2-7; the match to TRBD1 covers 11 bases. V gave up 5 bases and J gave up 3 bases; unmatched junction bases: 3. Germline V lookup: CDR1 PRHDT, CDR2 FYEKMQ (reference sequence). This CDR3 region has 14 residues. CDR3 in amino acids: CASSPGTGGYEQYF. CDR3 nucleotide sequence: TGTGCCAGCAGCCCGGGGACAGGGGGCTACGAGCAGTACTTC.

This clone was observed a single time. The chain employs TRBV19 and TRBJ2-1; D is possibly TRBD2 (5 bases). The germline gives CDR1 LNHDA, CDR2 SQIVND (reference sequence). The length of the CDR3 is 14 residues. Trimming removed 1 base from V and 8 bases from J, with 12 bases in between. CDR3 in amino acids: CASSIVEGLDEQFF. Written as DNA, the CDR3 is TGTGCCAGTAGTATAGTAGAGGGTTTAGATGAGCAGTTCTTC.

The table lists this clone with a few counts. The chain recombines TRBV5-4 with TRBJ1-4, with TRBD1 as a possible D gene (6 bases). V was clipped by 5 bases and J by 1 base, with 12 bases between them. Per the germline V gene, CDR1 is SGHNT and CDR2 is YYREEE (reference sequence). The length of the CDR3 is 15 residues. The CDR3: CASSSEGGTNEKLFF. In nucleotides, the CDR3 is TGTGCCAGCAGTTCCGAAGGGGGAACTAATGAAAAACTGTTTTTT.

This chain links TRBV23-1 with TRBJ2-7; D perhaps matches TRBD2 (6 bases). TRBV23-1 is given ORF status, its function remaining uncertain. This CDR3 is built from 15 residues. Trimming shortened V by 0 bases and J by 4 bases, and 13 bases separated the two germline ends. CDR3: CASSQSRTTEYEQYF. CDR3 nucleotide sequence: TGCGCCAGCAGTCAATCCCGGACTACCGAATACGAGCAGTACTTC.

This clone was seen only once. The chain couples TRBV30 to TRBJ1-1, with D unclear. The germline V gene encodes CDR1 GTSNPN and CDR2 SVGIG (reference sequence). The CDR3 is 15 residues long. V was shortened by 2 bases and J by 1 base, with 14 bases between the two germline ends. The CDR3 bases are TGTGCCTGGAGTCCCCGATGGGCTCCGAACACTGAAGCTTTCTTT. Its translation: CAWSPRWAPNTEAFF.

The CDR3 loop reads CASSPGTSGATQYF. The CDR3 DNA reads TGTGCCAGCAGCCCCGGGACTAGCGGGGCCACGCAGTATTTT. This chain connects TRBV11-2 to TRBJ2-3, with TRBD2 matching over 13 bases. With V trimmed by 5 bases and J by 9 bases, 5 bases remained unmatched. This CDR3 contains 14 residues. The germline V gene encodes CDR1 SGHAT and CDR2 FQNNGV.

V usage is TRBV6-1 and J usage is TRBJ2-5; TRBD2 matches 7 bases. The V segment lost 7 bases and the J segment 5 bases; nucleotides outside the gene matches: 4. Germline values: CDR1 MNHNS, CDR2 SASEGT. The CDR3 covers 12 residues. CDR3 sequence: CASTLGGETQYF. The CDR3 DNA is TGTGCCAGCACCCTGGGAGGGGAGACCCAGTACTTC.

V is TRBV28 and J is TRBJ1-1; D is perhaps TRBD1 (6 bases). Germline V CDR1 and CDR2: MDHEN, SYDVKM. The CDR3 totals 10 residues. V dropped 7 bases and J dropped 8 bases, with 8 bases sitting between them. In DNA, the CDR3 is TGTGCCAGCAAAGGACAGGAAGCTTTCTTT. Its protein product is CASKGQEAFF.

The gene calls are TRBV5-6 and TRBJ1-1; 10 bases are shared with TRBD1. V lost 4 bases, J lost 4 bases, and 7 bases stayed unmatched. There are 15 residues in the CDR3. Germline V CDR1 and CDR2: SGHDT, YYEEEE. CDR3 nucleotide sequence: TGTGCCAGCAGCAGCCAGGACAGGGGGGGCACTGAAGCTTTCTTT. As protein: CASSSQDRGGTEAFF. The full variable domain, its missing parts supplied by reference TRBV5-6 and TRBJ1-1, is DAGVTQSPTHLIKTRGQQVTLRCSPKSGHDTVSWYQQALGQGPQFIFQYYEEEERQRGNFPDRFSGHQFPNYSSELNVNALLLGDSALYLCASSSQDRGGTEAFFGQGTRLTVV.

This chain joins TRBV29-1 and TRBJ2-1, with TRBD2 as a possible D gene (5 bases). Between the trimmed V and J ends, which lost 4 bases and 4 bases, there was a span of 17 bases. CDR3 length: 15 residues. The germline CDR1 and CDR2 sequences are SQVTM and ANQGSEA. CDR3 nucleotide sequence: TGCAGCGTTGTAGCGCTTCCTCCTCGGTACAATGAGCAGTTCTTC. It translates to CSVVALPPRYNEQFF.

This clone was observed once. V gene TRBV2 combines with J gene TRBJ1-1; no firm D call. CDR1 and CDR2 from the germline V gene are SNHLY and FYNNEI. The ends were cut back, 10 bases at V and 13 bases at J, with 19 bases in the middle. CDR3 length: 11 amino acids. The CDR3 sequence is CAIGRSGLSFF. The CDR3 DNA reads TGTGCCATCGGCCGAAGCGGATTAAGTTTCTTT. Combining the CDR3 with reference TRBV2 and TRBJ1-1 gives the whole variable domain EPEVTQTPSHQVTQMGQEVILRCVPISNHLYFYWYRQILGQKVEFLVSFYNNEISEKSEIFDDQFSVERPDGSNFTLKIRSTKLEDSAMYFCAIGRSGLSFFGQGTRLTVV.

V is TRBV10-3 and J is TRBJ1-3; weak D call: TRBD1 (6 bases). CDR1 and CDR2 (germline): ENHRY, SYGVKD. The CDR3 is 16 residues long. V gave up 0 bases and J gave up 2 bases, with 11 bases separating them. The CDR3 protein is CAISESKQGAGNTIYF. The DNA of the CDR3 is TGTGCCATCAGTGAGTCTAAACAGGGAGCTGGAAACACCATATATTTT.

The gene calls are TRBV9 and TRBJ1-2; TRBD1 aligns across 7 bases. With V trimmed by 0 bases and J by 5 bases, 10 bases remained unmatched. The V gene's germline CDR1 is SGDLS and CDR2 YYNGEE. The CDR3 has 16 amino acids. CDR3 protein: CASSVALRGPGYGYTF. CDR3 nucleotides: TGTGCCAGCAGCGTAGCTCTGAGGGGGCCTGGGTATGGCTACACCTTC.

The CDR3 nucleotides read TGTGCCAGCAGCTTAAGCGGGTCCTACAATGAGCAGTTCTTC. Amino acid sequence: CASSLSGSYNEQFF. This chain links TRBV7-6 with TRBJ2-1; TRBD2 is a possible D gene (6 bases). This CDR3 spans 14 amino acids. V dropped 2 bases and J dropped 1 base, with 6 bases sitting between them. Germline values: CDR1 SGHVS, CDR2 FNYEAQ. Drawing the rest from reference TRBV7-6 and TRBJ2-1, the complete variable domain is GAGVSQSPRYKVTKRGQDVALRCDPISGHVSLYWYRQALGQGPEFLTYFNYEAQQDKSGLPNDRFSAERPEGSISTLTIQRTEQRDSAMYRCASSLSGSYNEQFFGPGTRLTVL.

The chain carries TRBV5-1 and TRBJ2-7, with D perhaps matching TRBD1 (6 bases). V was cut by 0 bases and J by 3 bases, with 10 bases left in between. Germline values: CDR1 SGHRS, CDR2 YFSETQ. The CDR3 sequence is 14 residues long. The CDR3 DNA follows: TGCGCCAGCAGCTTGGGGCAGGGGATCTACGAGCAGTACTTC. It specifies CASSLGQGIYEQYF.

The rearrangement uses TRBV28 and TRBJ1-2, with TRBD1 as a possible D gene (5 bases). This CDR3 region has 15 residues. The germline V gene has CDR1 MDHEN and CDR2 SYDVKM. The V gene lost 5 bases and the J gene lost 3 bases, with 16 bases spanning the gap. The CDR3 DNA is TGTGCCAGCAGTCCCGGGACTCGGGGATACTATGGCTACACCTTC. This codes for CASSPGTRGYYGYTF.

The genes are TRBV27 and TRBJ2-1, with D uncertain. In germline, CDR1 is MNHEY, CDR2 SMNVEV (reference sequence). CDR3 size: 17 residues. Trimming shortened V by 2 bases and J by 0 bases, and 14 bases separated the two germline ends. CDR3 nucleotide sequence: TGTGCCAGCAGTTTAGACCCGGCAGGAAGCTCCTACAATGAGCAGTTCTTC. This sequence encodes CASSLDPAGSSYNEQFF.

This chain connects TRBV27 to TRBJ1-1; 10 bases map to TRBD1. After removal of 6 bases from V and 9 bases from J, the junction contained 13 bases not matched to a gene. The CDR3 covers 15 residues. Germline CDR1 and CDR2: MNHEY and SMNVEV (reference sequence). The CDR3 coding sequence is TGTGCCAGCAGCCGTGATCCGGGACAGGGGTCGAAAGCTTTCTTT. Translated: CASSRDPGQGSKAFF.

V gene TRBV5-6 combines with J gene TRBJ2-1; 11 bases fit TRBD2. Germline lookup yields CDR1 SGHDT and CDR2 YYEEEE. There are 15 residues in the CDR3. The trim removed 4 bases at V and 6 bases at J, leaving 6 bases unmatched. The CDR3 region has the DNA TGTGCCAGCAGCAACTGGGGGACTAGCGGCAATGAGCAGTTCTTC. It is translated as CASSNWGTSGNEQFF. The full variable domain, rest sourced from reference TRBV5-6 and TRBJ2-1, is DAGVTQSPTHLIKTRGQQVTLRCSPKSGHDTVSWYQQALGQGPQFIFQYYEEEERQRGNFPDRFSGHQFPNYSSELNVNALLLGDSALYLCASSNWGTSGNEQFFGPGTRLTVL.

This chain joins TRBV5-1 and TRBJ2-3, with 9 bases aligning to TRBD1. After removal of 2 bases from V and 0 bases from J, the junction contained 4 bases not matched to a gene. CDR1 and CDR2 from the germline V gene are SGHRS and YFSETQ. The CDR3 length is 16 residues. The CDR3: CASSFSGTGSTDTQYF. The CDR3 coding sequence is TGCGCCAGCAGCTTCTCCGGGACAGGGAGCACAGATACGCAGTATTTT.

This chain connects TRBV11-2 to TRBJ2-1, with 9 bases identical to TRBD2. The germline CDR1 and CDR2 sequences are SGHAT and FQNNGV. Trimming removed 5 bases from V and 2 bases from J; junction bases left unmatched: 4. This CDR3 is built from 15 residues. This chain's CDR3 is CASSPVAGAYNEQFF. CDR3 in DNA: TGTGCCAGCAGCCCAGTAGCGGGAGCCTACAATGAGCAGTTCTTC.

This clone came up a few times. The chain employs TRBV7-9 and TRBJ1-2; D unresolved. Deletions cut 4 bases from V and 6 bases from J, with 9 bases between. The CDR3 spans 12 residues. Germline CDR1 reads SEHNR; CDR2 reads FQNEAQ (reference sequence). In DNA, the CDR3 is TGTGCCAGCAGCTCCACCCCGGATGGCTACACCTTC. Translating gives CASSSTPDGYTF.

The chain is built from TRBV27 and TRBJ1-1; perhaps TRBD1 as D (6 bases). The germline CDR1 and CDR2 sequences are MNHEY and SMNVEV (reference sequence). The CDR3 has 17 residues. V lost 4 bases and J lost 4, with 22 bases in between. The CDR3 loop reads CASSSLGTRRGSTEAFF. The CDR3 nucleotides read TGTGCCAGCAGTTCGCTGGGGACAAGGCGCGGGAGCACTGAAGCTTTCTTT.

The V gene is TRBV2, the J gene TRBJ2-7; D unresolved. The ends were cut back, 1 base at V and 3 bases at J, with 7 bases in the middle. This CDR3 contains 13 residues. Germline V gene lookup returns CDR1 SNHLY and CDR2 FYNNEI. The CDR3 DNA reads as TGTGCCAGCAGTGAAGGGGCCGTCTACGAGCAGTACTTC. Amino acid sequence: CASSEGAVYEQYF.

This chain links TRBV6-1 with TRBJ1-5; D not certain. Germline V gene sequence: CDR1 MNHNS, CDR2 SASEGT. The CDR3 covers 15 residues. The V gene lost 7 bases and the J gene lost 6 bases, with 19 bases spanning the gap. For the CDR3, the DNA is TGTGCCAGCAAAACGGGTATCGGAGAAAGTCAGCCCCAGCATTTT. Protein: CASKTGIGESQPQHF.

This chain joins TRBV11-2 and TRBJ1-5, with TRBD1 identical over 7 bases. V dropped 5 bases and J dropped 3; count of bases not matched to a gene: 4. The CDR3 is 14 amino acids. Germline V CDR1 and CDR2: SGHAT, FQNNGV. The CDR3 region has the DNA TGTGCCAGCAGCCCGGGGACAGCCAATCAGCCCCAGCATTTT. This encodes CASSPGTANQPQHF.

This rearrangement joins TRBV28 to TRBJ2-3; 11 positions agree with TRBD2. J gave up 2 bases and V 1 base, and 5 bases lay outside the gene matches. Germline V lookup: CDR1 MDHEN, CDR2 SYDVKM. There are 17 residues in the CDR3. The CDR3 protein is CASSLSPGLADTDTQYF. In DNA, the CDR3 is TGTGCCAGCAGTTTATCGCCGGGACTAGCGGACACAGATACGCAGTATTTT.